The next 21 T cell receptor beta chains were all read from a single sample in a study of T cell responses to AZD1222 COVID-19 vaccine. TCRdb's copy holds only in-frame clones and misses some; the assay was immunoSEQ multiplex PCR. The sample shows around 80,000 clones, approximately 90% of them seen only once. This sample comprised peripheral blood, obtained 28 days after the second AZD1222 dose. Receptor source: an adult who received the AZD1222 COVID-19 vaccine.

The CDR3, as DNA: TGTGCCAGCAGCGCAACAGGGACGAACACTGAAGCTTTCTTT. Amino acids: CASSATGTNTEAFF. This rearrangement joins TRBV9 to TRBJ1-1, with TRBD1 as a possible D gene (6 bases). The germline V gene has CDR1 SGDLS and CDR2 YYNGEE. Trimming pared 3 bases from V and 1 base from J, leaving 10 bases between. This CDR3 comprises 14 residues. Based on the CDR3 plus reference TRBV9 and TRBJ1-1, the full variable domain is DSGVTQTPKHLITATGQRVTLRCSPRSGDLSVYWYQQSLDQGLQFLIQYYNGEERAKGNILERFSAQQFPDLHSELNLSSLELGDSALYFCASSATGTNTEAFFGQGTRLTVV.

The chain carries TRBV5-6 and TRBJ1-5; 7 nucleotides agree with TRBD1. The CDR3 contains 17 residues. Trimming at V came to 6 bases and at J to 5 bases, leaving 17 bases not matched to a gene. Germline-derived CDR1 and CDR2 are SGHDT and YYEEEE. The CDR3 region is CASTPSRLLGGDQPQHF. CDR3 sequence (DNA): TGTGCCAGCACCCCCTCTAGGCTATTAGGGGGCGATCAGCCCCAGCATTTT.

This clone has a single count. The chain uses TRBV19 and TRBJ1-2; D not certain. Looked up from germline, CDR1 is LNHDA and CDR2 is SQIVND (reference sequence). V dropped 2 bases and J dropped 4 bases, with 8 bases sitting between them. This CDR3 contains 13 residues. The CDR3 here is CASSIPHSYGYTF. The CDR3 region has the DNA TGTGCCAGTAGTATACCACACTCCTATGGCTACACCTTC.

This rearrangement joins TRBV3-1 (or the pseudogene TRBV3-2) to TRBJ1-1; D is possibly TRBD1 (6 bases). The CDR3 contains 15 residues. From germline, CDR1 is LGHDT and CDR2 YNNKEL (reference sequence). Between the trimmed V and J ends, which lost 1 base and 4 bases, there was a span of 13 bases. The CDR3 DNA reads TGTGCCAGCAGCCAAGGAGGGGGGTTCGGCACTGAAGCTTTCTTT. Translating it yields CASSQGGGFGTEAFF.

The CDR3 protein is CASAGQGDSPLHF. The CDR3 nucleotides read TGTGCCAGTGCGGGACAGGGTGATTCACCCCTCCACTTT. The J gene is TRBJ1-6, the V gene TRBV2, with 9 positions matching TRBD1. Germline trimming cut 9 bases from V and 8 bases from J; bases unmatched to any gene: 5. CDR3 size: 13 residues. Germline-derived CDR1 and CDR2 are SNHLY and FYNNEI.

This chain links TRBV9 with TRBJ1-2; TRBD1 might be the D (6 bases). Germline CDR1 SGDLS, CDR2 YYNGEE. The CDR3 extends over 13 amino acids. V was trimmed by 1 base and J by 3 bases, leaving 7 bases between them. The CDR3 reads CASSVSGDYGYTF. The DNA of the CDR3 is TGTGCCAGCAGCGTATCAGGGGACTATGGCTACACCTTC.

The CDR3, as DNA: TGTGCTAGTGGTCCAGGCAGGGTGAACACTGAAGCTTTCTTT. Translated: CASGPGRVNTEAFF. This chain joins TRBV12-5 and TRBJ1-1; D perhaps matches TRBD1 (5 bases). The germline V gene has CDR1 LGHNT and CDR2 FRNRAP. This CDR3 is built from 14 residues. Between the trimmed V and J ends, which lost 5 bases and 0 bases, there was a span of 10 bases.

The CDR3 is CASSLGQGDYQPQHF. CDR3 coding DNA: TGCGCCAGCAGCTTGGGGCAGGGGGATTATCAGCCCCAGCATTTT. The chain carries TRBV5-1 and TRBJ1-5; 7 bases map to TRBD1. Looked up from germline, CDR1 is SGHRS and CDR2 is YFSETQ. This CDR3 has 15 residues. After removal of 0 bases from V and 5 bases from J, the junction contained 5 bases not matched to a gene.

This clone has just a few counts. The rearrangement links TRBV27 to TRBJ1-6; D may be TRBD1 (6 bases). The ends were cut back, 8 bases at V and 5 bases at J, with 16 bases in the middle. CDR3 size: 15 residues. Germline CDR1 is MNHEY and CDR2 is SMNVEV (reference sequence). The CDR3 here is CASRRGGANNSPLHF. In nucleotides, the CDR3 is TGTGCCAGCCGCCGGGGGGGGGCCAATAATTCACCCCTCCACTTT.

Comments on this clone: The identical CDR3 is also encoded by other nucleotide sequences in the sample. The rearrangement links TRBV7-3 to TRBJ1-5; the D is unclear. V was cut by 1 base and J by 3 bases, with 4 bases left in between. Germline loops: CDR1 SGHTA, CDR2 FQGTGA. CDR3 length: 13 residues. The CDR3 DNA sequence: TGTGCCAGCAGCTTAAGCCCCAATCAGCCCCAGCATTTT. As protein: CASSLSPNQPQHF.

This chain joins TRBV10-3 and TRBJ1-2, with a possible D match to TRBD1 (6 bases). This CDR3 spans 17 amino acids. Trimming shortened V by 2 bases and J by 7 bases, and 23 bases separated the two germline ends. The germline V gene encodes CDR1 ENHRY and CDR2 SYGVKD. The CDR3 coding sequence is TGTGCCATCAGTGAGATGGCATTGCCGGGGGCGCGTTTTGGCTACACCTTC. It is translated as CAISEMALPGARFGYTF.

The rearrangement uses TRBV7-9 and TRBJ2-7, with D maybe TRBD1 (5 bases). The V and J ends lost 4 bases and 5 bases respectively, with 15 bases between them. The CDR3 has 14 residues. Germline CDR1 is SEHNR and CDR2 is FQNEAQ (reference sequence). The CDR3 DNA sequence: TGTGCCAGCAGCTCGGACACCCGAGGCCACGAGCAGTACTTC. It encodes CASSSDTRGHEQYF.

This chain uses TRBV5-1 with TRBJ1-1, with a possible D match to TRBD1 (6 bases). CDR3 length equals 15 residues. Germline lookup yields CDR1 SGHRS and CDR2 YFSETQ. Trimming took 3 bases from V and 1 from J, leaving 13 bases between them. CDR3 sequence reads: CASSSRTVSNTEAFF. CDR3 sequence (DNA): TGCGCCAGCAGCTCAAGGACAGTCTCGAACACTGAAGCTTTCTTT.

The rearrangement uses TRBV6-2 or TRBV6-3 and TRBJ1-1; a possible D gene is TRBD1 (5 bases). Deletions cut 5 bases from V and 2 bases from J, with 15 bases between. Germline assignment: CDR1 MNHEY and CDR2 SVGEGT. This CDR3 is built from 15 residues. This CDR3 reads CASSDLGRGNTEAFF. CDR3 sequence (DNA): TGTGCCAGCAGTGACCTTGGGAGGGGAAACACTGAAGCTTTCTTT.

The V gene is TRBV2, the J gene TRBJ2-3, with D tentatively TRBD1 (8 bases). Trimming left V 6 bases short and J 3 bases short, with 25 bases between. This CDR3 is built from 18 residues. CDR1 is SNHLY and CDR2 is FYNNEI in the germline V gene. The CDR3 DNA reads as TGTGCCAGCAGCTTTAACAGGGGGAGGGGGTCTAGAACAGATACGCAGTATTTT. It codes for CASSFNRGRGSRTDTQYF. The complete variable domain, with remaining parts taken from reference TRBV2 and TRBJ2-3, reads EPEVTQTPSHQVTQMGQEVILRCVPISNHLYFYWYRQILGQKVEFLVSFYNNEISEKSEIFDDQFSVERPDGSNFTLKIRSTKLEDSAMYFCASSFNRGRGSRTDTQYFGPGTRLTVL.

Remarks on this clone: Different DNA sequences within this sample yield the same CDR3. The chain is built from TRBV30 and TRBJ2-7; 11 bases align to TRBD2. This CDR3 is 15 amino acids long. Trimming at V came to 3 bases and at J to 4 bases, leaving 8 bases not matched to a gene. Per germline, CDR1 GTSNPN and CDR2 SVGIG (reference sequence). The CDR3 region has the DNA TGTGCCTGGAGCCCACTAGCGGGAGTTTCGTACGAGCAGTACTTC. Amino acid sequence: CAWSPLAGVSYEQYF. The full variable domain, in which reference TRBV30 and TRBJ2-7 provide the parts outside the CDR3, is SQTIHQWPATLVQPVGSPLSLECTVEGTSNPNLYWYRQAAGRGLQLLFYSVGIGQISSEVPQNLSASRPQDRQFILSSKKLLLSDSGFYLCAWSPLAGVSYEQYFGPGTRLTVT.

V and J are TRBV19 and TRBJ1-2, with D unclear. V lost 3 bases and J 4 bases, leaving 15 bases between the germline ends. Germline loops: CDR1 LNHDA, CDR2 SQIVND (reference sequence). The CDR3 consists of 15 residues. CDR3 amino acids: CASSIFSGGSYGYTF. The DNA of the CDR3 is TGTGCCAGTAGTATTTTTTCCGGAGGCAGCTATGGCTACACCTTC.

The rearrangement uses TRBV25-1 and TRBJ1-6; D is undetermined. CDR3 length: 15 residues. Germline lookup yields CDR1 MGHDK and CDR2 SYGVNS. Trimming cost V 0 bases and J 6 bases, with 9 bases left between them. The CDR3 DNA follows: TGTGCCAGCAGTGAATATTCGGGCCGTAATTCACCCCTCCACTTT. This encodes CASSEYSGRNSPLHF.

Sample share makes this clone medium-sized. V is TRBV6-5 and J is TRBJ2-3; 8 bases map to TRBD2. Looked up from germline, CDR1 is MNHEY and CDR2 is SVGAGI. The trim removed 5 bases at V and 5 bases at J, leaving 6 bases unmatched. CDR3 size: 14 residues. Here the CDR3 reads CASSNGLAIDTQYF. The DNA for the CDR3 is TGTGCCAGCAGTAATGGACTAGCAATAGATACGCAGTATTTT.

CDR3 DNA: TGTGCCAGCAGCTTAGATGGGTTGGGGGGCTACACCTTC. Amino acid sequence: CASSLDGLGGYTF. The V gene is TRBV7-2, the J gene TRBJ1-2; D remains unclear. This CDR3 spans 13 amino acids. V lost 1 base and J 8 bases, leaving 11 bases between the germline ends. Germline V gene lookup returns CDR1 SGHTA and CDR2 FQGNSA.

CDR3 in amino acids: CASSPRDRSYEQYF. The CDR3 nucleotides read TGTGCCAGCAGCCCCCGGGACAGATCCTACGAGCAGTACTTC. The V and J genes are TRBV27 and TRBJ2-7; 7 bases agree with TRBD1. The CDR3 runs 14 residues. CDR1 and CDR2 (germline): MNHEY, SMNVEV (reference sequence). Trimming removed 6 bases from V and 1 base from J; junction bases left unmatched: 6.